This T cell receptor (beta chain) was sequenced in a study of T cells after yellow fever vaccination. Points from the study as a whole: Overlap between CD4 and CD8 compartments was detected for a small share of clonotypes. Abundant bulk-derived clonotypes could contaminate FACS-sorted repertoires. A large majority of primary-vaccination clones showed up again after the booster (96% CD4, about 90% CD8).

TCRdb used MiXCR to reprocess the 5' RACE reads, holding one entry per CDR3 protein. The table has hundreds of thousands of distinct CDR3 sequences, 3.6% seen once. This clonotype has only a few counts. Its antigen remains unknown. The CDR3 sequence is 16 residues long. Germline CDR1 reads MNHEY; CDR2 reads SVGEGT. The J segment lost 0 bases and the V segment lost 7 bases, leaving 6 bases of the junction unmatched. The sample was PBMCs, taken on the day of the yellow fever booster vaccination. The TCR comes from a man younger than 35 who received the YFV17D yellow fever vaccine. V and J are TRBV6-2 or TRBV6-3 and TRBJ2-1; 10 bases agree with TRBD1. The CDR3 region has the DNA TGTGCCAGCATTGGACAGGGGGTAAGCTCCTACAATGAGCAGTTCTTC. Its translation is CASIGQGVSSYNEQFF.